The T cell receptor beta chain under discussion was sequenced for a study of blood T cell repertoires in COVID-19. Across the study: Samples taken during acute and convalescent COVID-19 were collected in the United States, Italy and Spain. PBMCs, B-cell-depleted T cells, or T cells provided the cDNA or gDNA that made up the material.

In the study's own analysis: For nucleated cells, counts were estimated from reference gene primer amplification. Data came from immunoSEQ multiplex PCR; TCRdb stores just in-frame clones and leaves some out. V and J calls and clone size are those listed in that table; D and trimming were worked out from the DNA. The sample lists 160,000 or so clones; around 83% were seen once. The J segment lost 1 base and the V segment lost 6 bases, leaving 5 bases of the junction unmatched. CDR3 length: 14 residues. From germline, CDR1 is MNHEY and CDR2 SVGAGI. The TCR was taken from a man aged 40-49 years with acute or convalescent COVID-19. This sequence joins TRBV6-5 and TRBJ1-1; 7 bases fit TRBD1. Material for sequencing was peripheral blood. CDR3 amino acids: CASRIYRGNTEAFF. For the CDR3, the DNA is TGTGCCAGCAGGATTTACAGGGGGAACACTGAAGCTTTCTTT.